This passage covers 22 T cell receptor beta chains from one sample sequenced in a study of T-cell memory formation after mild COVID-19. MiXCR, run by TCRdb on the 5' RACE reads, gives a single entry per CDR3 protein. The data show about 350,000 distinct CDR3 sequences, roughly 13% seen once. Sequences were obtained from PBMCs or a T cell subset sorted from them (not recorded which). Receptors were obtained from a man aged 18 to 30 who had mild COVID-19 (a few samples of this study predate the infection). Cell type and time point are not known.

A few counts support this clonotype. This chain uses TRBV12-3 or TRBV12-4 with TRBJ2-2; no reliable D call. The CDR3 length is 13 residues. Trimming removed 4 bases from V and 6 bases from J, with 9 bases in between. The CDR3 nucleotides read TGTGCCAGCAGTTGGATCAACGCCGGGGAGCTGTTTTTT. Its protein product is CASSWINAGELFF.

V is TRBV7-2 and J is TRBJ1-2; D unclear. The CDR3 has 14 residues. Trimming removed 5 bases from V and 0 bases from J, with 10 bases in between. Germline CDR1 is SGHTA and CDR2 is FQGNSA. In DNA, the CDR3 is TGTGCCAGCAGCCCCGATGGATCTAACTATGGCTACACCTTC. Protein: CASSPDGSNYGYTF.

This chain connects TRBV4-3 to TRBJ1-2; possible D gene TRBD1, 6 bases. Germline lookup yields CDR1 LGHNA and CDR2 YSLEER. This CDR3 comprises 16 residues. Trimming shortened V by 0 bases and J by 5 bases, and 16 bases separated the two germline ends. In DNA, the CDR3 is TGCGCCAGCAGCCAAGAAGGGCGGGGGGCCCGGTATGGCTACACCTTC. It encodes CASSQEGRGARYGYTF.

The chain has TRBV7-6 and TRBJ1-2, with no clear D. Trimming cost V 3 bases and J 6 bases, with 11 bases left between them. Germline V gene sequence: CDR1 SGHVS, CDR2 FNYEAQ. The CDR3 runs to 13 residues. In DNA form, the CDR3 reads TGTGCCAGCAGCTTCCTGTTCGGGGATGGCTACACCTTC. Translation gives CASSFLFGDGYTF.

In its sample, this clonotype was seen a few times. The V gene is TRBV9, the J gene TRBJ1-2, with TRBD1 matching over 9 bases. The V segment lost 1 base and the J segment 3 bases; nucleotides outside the gene matches: 4. Germline CDR1 is SGDLS and CDR2 is YYNGEE. This CDR3 has 15 amino acids. The CDR3 protein is CASSVSRTGDYGYTF. The CDR3 DNA follows: TGTGCCAGCAGCGTAAGCCGGACAGGGGACTATGGCTACACCTTC.

The sample holds a few counts of this clonotype. This chain uses TRBV4-1 with TRBJ1-4; D remains ambiguous. Germline V gene lookup returns CDR1 MGHRA and CDR2 YSYEKL. The V and J ends lost 2 bases and 4 bases respectively, with 11 bases between them. This CDR3 is 15 amino acids long. CDR3 loop: CASSQQGGSNEKLFF. The CDR3 DNA sequence: TGCGCCAGCAGCCAACAAGGCGGAAGTAATGAAAAACTGTTTTTT.

Regarding this clonotype: The junction and the germline gene differ at one end; a read error may be behind it. The chain combines TRBV15 with TRBJ2-1, with 7 bases fitting TRBD1. This CDR3 has 16 amino acids. CDR1 LNHNV and CDR2 YYDKDF come from the germline V gene (reference sequence). The CDR3, as DNA: TGTGCCACCAGCAGAGGACAGGGACATACCTACACTGAGCAGTTCTTC. Encoded protein: CATSRGQGHTYTEQFF.

This chain connects TRBV11-1 to TRBJ2-1; 7 bases agree with TRBD1. V trimming: 6 bases; J trimming: 8 bases; junction bases outside the gene matches: 10. Per the germline V gene, CDR1 is SGHAT and CDR2 is FQDESV (reference sequence). The CDR3 sequence is 14 residues long. The DNA for the CDR3 is TGTGCCAGCAGGGTGACAGGGATTGGCCATGAGCAGTTCTTC. This sequence encodes CASRVTGIGHEQFF.

In this sample, this clonotype turned up a few times. This chain uses TRBV20-1 with TRBJ2-1; D gene ambiguous. Germline CDR1 is DFQATT and CDR2 is SNEGSKA (reference sequence). Trimming took off 1 base at V and 9 bases at J, with 10 bases between the two ends. This CDR3 contains 12 residues. The DNA of the CDR3 is TGCAGTGCTAGAGGGAACCGCGTTGAGCAGTTCTTC. This encodes CSARGNRVEQFF.

In its sample, this clonotype was seen a few times. The chain is built from TRBV19 and TRBJ2-5; D is ambiguous. CDR3 length: 13 residues. V shed 6 bases and J shed 6 bases, with 14 bases lying between them. Germline values: CDR1 LNHDA, CDR2 SQIVND (reference sequence). CDR3 sequence reads: CASRTDGEKTQYF. CDR3 coding DNA: TGTGCCAGTAGGACTGACGGCGAAAAGACCCAGTACTTC. Complete variable domain (other parts from reference TRBV19 and TRBJ2-5): DGGITQSPKYLFRKEGQNVTLSCEQNLNHDAMYWYRQDPGQGLRLIYYSQIVNDFQKGDIAEGYSVSREKKESFPLTVTSAQKNPTAFYLCASRTDGEKTQYFGPGTRLLVL.

The chain recombines TRBV5-1 with TRBJ2-3, with a possible D match to TRBD1 (5 bases). Germline values: CDR1 SGHRS, CDR2 YFSETQ. The CDR3 has 14 amino acids. Trimming stripped 2 bases from V and 3 bases from J, with 10 bases between. The CDR3 nucleotides read TGCGCCAGCAGCTTCAGCAGGGTAACAGATACGCAGTATTTT. Translating it yields CASSFSRVTDTQYF.

The chain carries TRBV27 and TRBJ1-2, with 8 bases aligning to TRBD1. Germline trimming cut 6 bases from V and 10 bases from J; bases unmatched to any gene: 10. CDR3 length: 13 amino acids. Germline V gene lookup returns CDR1 MNHEY and CDR2 SMNVEV (reference sequence). The CDR3 sequence is CASSQGQAHLYTF. The CDR3, as DNA: TGTGCCAGCAGCCAGGGACAGGCTCATCTCTACACCTTC.

Ten or more counts support this clonotype. The chain recombines TRBV7-9 with TRBJ2-2; 10 nucleotides agree with TRBD2. The trim removed 3 bases at V and 6 bases at J, leaving 10 bases unmatched. This CDR3 spans 17 amino acids. Looked up from germline, CDR1 is SEHNR and CDR2 is FQNEAQ (reference sequence). As DNA, the CDR3 is TGTGCCAGCAGCTTCGGGCTAGCGGGGGATGGCGCCGGGGAGCTGTTTTTT. It encodes CASSFGLAGDGAGELFF.

This clonotype was observed a handful of times. This sequence joins TRBV7-2 and TRBJ2-2; D not resolved. CDR1 and CDR2 (germline): SGHTA, FQGNSA. V shed 5 bases and J shed 4 bases, with 11 bases lying between them. The CDR3 has 14 amino acids. Here the CDR3 reads CASSPASRTGELFF. The CDR3 bases are TGTGCCAGCAGCCCCGCCTCCCGCACCGGGGAGCTGTTTTTT.

This chain links TRBV12-3 or TRBV12-4 with TRBJ2-1; no clear D. With 5 bases removed from V and 7 bases from J, the gap between germline ends came to 12 bases. This CDR3 comprises 13 residues. CDR3 protein: CASSLRLGNEQFF. The CDR3 DNA reads TGTGCCAGCAGTCTACGACTGGGGAATGAGCAGTTCTTC.

This clonotype was counted ten times or more. The rearrangement links TRBV5-1 to TRBJ1-1; 11 bases map to TRBD1. Trimming took 0 bases from V and 4 from J; bases not matched to a gene: 8. This CDR3 region has 17 residues. Germline CDR1 reads SGHRS; CDR2 reads YFSETQ. This CDR3 is CASSLAGVDRGPTEAFF. The CDR3, as DNA: TGCGCCAGCAGCTTGGCCGGTGTGGACAGGGGGCCCACTGAAGCTTTCTTT.

The gene calls are TRBV2 and TRBJ2-5, with TRBD2 matching 11 bases. Looked up from germline, CDR1 is SNHLY and CDR2 is FYNNEI. The CDR3 is 14 residues long. Trimming at V came to 6 bases and at J to 2 bases, leaving 2 bases not matched to a gene. CDR3 loop: CASRGLAVQETQYF. In DNA form, the CDR3 reads TGTGCCAGCAGGGGACTAGCGGTGCAAGAGACCCAGTACTTC.

In its sample, this clonotype was seen a few times. J is TRBJ2-5 and V is TRBV5-1; the D is unclear. Germline CDR1 and CDR2: SGHRS and YFSETQ. V was shortened by 4 bases and J by 4 bases, with 17 bases between the two germline ends. This CDR3 spans 15 amino acids. The CDR3 is CASSPGRTVRETQYF. The CDR3 region has the DNA TGCGCCAGCAGCCCTGGTCGGACGGTGCGAGAGACCCAGTACTTC.

The V and J genes are TRBV25-1 and TRBJ2-2; tentatively, D is TRBD1 or TRBD2 (6 bases each). This CDR3 contains 16 residues. CDR1 MGHDK and CDR2 SYGVNS come from the germline V gene. V lost 6 bases and J 4 bases, leaving 18 bases between the germline ends. CDR3 region: CASSPTAGQSTGELFF. The CDR3, as DNA: TGTGCCAGCAGCCCTACCGCGGGACAAAGCACCGGGGAGCTGTTTTTT.

This clonotype was detected ten times or more. The chain has TRBV18 and TRBJ2-1; 7 bases align to TRBD2. This CDR3 region has 14 residues. Looked up from germline, CDR1 is KGHSH and CDR2 is LQKENI. V was pared by 3 bases and J by 4 bases, with 3 bases of the junction left unmatched. The CDR3 DNA reads TGTGCCAGCTCACCTCCAGCGGGGTACAATGAGCAGTTCTTC. Translated: CASSPPAGYNEQFF.

This clonotype was picked up a small number of times. The gene calls are TRBV7-8 and TRBJ1-2; weak D call: TRBD1 (6 bases). The CDR3 runs 12 residues. Germline loops: CDR1 SGHVS, CDR2 FQNEAQ. Trimming pared 11 bases from V and 4 bases from J, leaving 14 bases between. CDR3 bases: TGTGCCTCGGGGGGCGGAATCTATGGCTACACCTTC. It specifies CASGGGIYGYTF. The variable domain in full, with the rest retrieved from reference TRBV7-8 and TRBJ1-2, is GAGVSQSPRYKVAKRGQDVALRCDPISGHVSLFWYQQALGQGPEFLTYFQNEAQLDKSGLPSDRFFAERPEGSVSTLKIQRTQQEDSAVYLCASGGGIYGYTFGSGTRLTVV.

J is TRBJ2-5 and V is TRBV7-2; TRBD2 matches at 11 bases. The germline CDR1 and CDR2 sequences are SGHTA and FQGNSA. The CDR3 is made up of 15 amino acids. V was pared by 6 bases and J by 4 bases, with 7 bases of the junction left unmatched. The CDR3 region is CASSRVGTSGETQYF. The CDR3 nucleotides read TGTGCCAGCAGTAGGGTCGGGACTAGCGGAGAGACCCAGTACTTC. The variable domain in full, completed from reference TRBV7-2 and TRBJ2-5, reads GAGVSQSPSNKVTEKGKDVELRCDPISGHTALYWYRQSLGQGLEFLIYFQGNSAPDKSGLPSDRFSAERTGGSVSTLTIQRTQQEDSAVYLCASSRVGTSGETQYFGPGTRLLVL.